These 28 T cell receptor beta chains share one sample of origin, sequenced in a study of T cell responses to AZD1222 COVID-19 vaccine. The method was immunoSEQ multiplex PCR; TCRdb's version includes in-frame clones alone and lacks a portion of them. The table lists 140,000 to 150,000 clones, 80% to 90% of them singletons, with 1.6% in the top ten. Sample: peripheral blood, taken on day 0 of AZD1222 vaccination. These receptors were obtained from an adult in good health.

CDR3 sequence: CASSIGAYSSQPQHF. The DNA for the CDR3 is TGTGCCAGTAGTATAGGCGCATACAGTTCCCAGCCCCAGCATTTT. This rearrangement joins TRBV19 to TRBJ1-5; D remains ambiguous. Trimming left V 1 base short and J 7 bases short, with 14 bases between. The CDR3 is 15 amino acids. In germline, CDR1 is LNHDA, CDR2 SQIVND (reference sequence).

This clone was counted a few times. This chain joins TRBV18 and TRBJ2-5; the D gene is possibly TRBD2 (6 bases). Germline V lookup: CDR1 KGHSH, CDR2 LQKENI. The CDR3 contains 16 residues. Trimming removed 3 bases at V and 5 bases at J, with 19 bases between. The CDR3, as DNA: TGTGCCAGCTCACCTTCGACGGGAGTGGCCATGGAGACCCAGTACTTC. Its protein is CASSPSTGVAMETQYF.

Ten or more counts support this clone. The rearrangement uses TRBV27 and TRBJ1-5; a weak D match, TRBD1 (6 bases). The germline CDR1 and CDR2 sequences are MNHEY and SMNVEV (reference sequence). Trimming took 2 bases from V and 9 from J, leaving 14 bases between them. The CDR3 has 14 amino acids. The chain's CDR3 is CASSLQAGAAPQHF. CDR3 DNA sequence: TGTGCCAGCAGTTTACAGGCAGGGGCTGCGCCCCAGCATTTT.

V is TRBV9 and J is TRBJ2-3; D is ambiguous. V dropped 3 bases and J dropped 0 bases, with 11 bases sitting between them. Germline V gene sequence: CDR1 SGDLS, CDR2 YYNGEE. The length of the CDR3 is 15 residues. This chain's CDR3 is CASSARPTSTDTQYF. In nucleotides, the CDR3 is TGTGCCAGCAGCGCGCGACCTACTAGCACAGATACGCAGTATTTT.

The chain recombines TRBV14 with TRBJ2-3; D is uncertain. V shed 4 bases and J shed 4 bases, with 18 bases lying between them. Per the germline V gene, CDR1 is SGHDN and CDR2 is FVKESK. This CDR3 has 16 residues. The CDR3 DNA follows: TGTGCCAGCAGCCCTCCGGGCCACCCGACGGCAGATACGCAGTATTTT. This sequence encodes CASSPPGHPTADTQYF.

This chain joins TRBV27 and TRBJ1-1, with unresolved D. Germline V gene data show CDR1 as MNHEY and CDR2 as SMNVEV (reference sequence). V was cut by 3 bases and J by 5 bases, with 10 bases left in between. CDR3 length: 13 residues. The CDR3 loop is CASSFLGLTEAFF. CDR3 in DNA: TGTGCCAGCAGTTTTCTGGGTTTGACTGAAGCTTTCTTT.

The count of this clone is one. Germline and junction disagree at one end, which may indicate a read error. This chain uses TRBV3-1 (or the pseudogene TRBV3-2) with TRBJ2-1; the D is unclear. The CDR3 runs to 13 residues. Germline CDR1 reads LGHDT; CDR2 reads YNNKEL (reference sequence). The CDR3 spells CASSSTTYTEQFF. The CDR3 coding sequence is TGTGCCAGCAGCTCGACGACCTACACTGAGCAGTTCTTC.

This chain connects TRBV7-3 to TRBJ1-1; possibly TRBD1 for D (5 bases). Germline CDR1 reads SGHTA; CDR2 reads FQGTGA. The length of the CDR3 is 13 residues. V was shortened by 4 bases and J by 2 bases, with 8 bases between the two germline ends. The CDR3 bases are TGTGCCAGCAGCTCGACAGTAAACACTGAAGCTTTCTTT. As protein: CASSSTVNTEAFF.

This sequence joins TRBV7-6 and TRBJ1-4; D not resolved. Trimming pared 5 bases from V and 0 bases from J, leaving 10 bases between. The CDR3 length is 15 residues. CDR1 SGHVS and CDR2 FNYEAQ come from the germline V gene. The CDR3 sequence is CASSPRAATNEKLFF. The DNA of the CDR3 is TGTGCCAGCAGCCCGAGAGCTGCAACTAATGAAAAACTGTTTTTT.

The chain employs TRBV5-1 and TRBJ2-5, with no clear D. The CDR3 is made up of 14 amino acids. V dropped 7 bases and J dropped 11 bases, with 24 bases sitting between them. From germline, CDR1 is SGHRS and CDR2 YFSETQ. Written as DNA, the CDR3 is TGCGCCAGCGGAAACCCAGATCCCGGGTCCCGTCAGTACTTC. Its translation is CASGNPDPGSRQYF.

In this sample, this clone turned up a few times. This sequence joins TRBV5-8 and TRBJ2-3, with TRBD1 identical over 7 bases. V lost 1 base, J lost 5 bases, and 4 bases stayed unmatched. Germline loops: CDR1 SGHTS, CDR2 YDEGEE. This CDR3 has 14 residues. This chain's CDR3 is CASSLKGARDTQYF. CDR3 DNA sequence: TGTGCCAGCAGCTTGAAGGGGGCAAGAGATACGCAGTATTTT.

CDR3 protein: CASMIEFSGNTIYF. The CDR3 bases are TGTGCCAGCATGATAGAGTTCTCTGGAAACACCATATATTTT. V and J are TRBV6-5 and TRBJ1-3, with D hard to call. There are 14 residues in the CDR3. Germline V gene lookup returns CDR1 MNHEY and CDR2 SVGAGI. V lost 7 bases and J lost 0, with 10 bases in between.

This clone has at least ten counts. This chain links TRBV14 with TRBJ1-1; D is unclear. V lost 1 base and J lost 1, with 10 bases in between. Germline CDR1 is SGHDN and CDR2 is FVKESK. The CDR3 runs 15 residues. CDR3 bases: TGTGCCAGCAGCCAAGTTTCGGCTAGGAACACTGAAGCTTTCTTT. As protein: CASSQVSARNTEAFF. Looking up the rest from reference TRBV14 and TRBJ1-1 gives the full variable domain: EAGVTQFPSHSVIEKGQTVTLRCDPISGHDNLYWYRRVMGKEIKFLLHFVKESKQDESGMPNNRFLAERTGGTYSTLKVQPAELEDSGVYFCASSQVSARNTEAFFGQGTRLTVV.

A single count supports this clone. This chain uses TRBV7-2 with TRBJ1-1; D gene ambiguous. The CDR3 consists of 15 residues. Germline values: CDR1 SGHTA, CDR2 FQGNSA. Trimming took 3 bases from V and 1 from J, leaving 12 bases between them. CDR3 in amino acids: CASSLTPTRNTEAFF. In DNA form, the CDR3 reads TGTGCCAGCAGCTTGACCCCGACAAGGAACACTGAAGCTTTCTTT.

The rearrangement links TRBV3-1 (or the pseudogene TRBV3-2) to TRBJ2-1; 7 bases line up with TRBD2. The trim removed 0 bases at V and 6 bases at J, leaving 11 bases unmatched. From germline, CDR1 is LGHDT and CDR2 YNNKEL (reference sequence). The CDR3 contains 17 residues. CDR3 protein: CASSQERGGLIFNEQFF. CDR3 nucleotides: TGTGCCAGCAGCCAAGAACGGGGAGGGCTAATATTCAATGAGCAGTTCTTC.

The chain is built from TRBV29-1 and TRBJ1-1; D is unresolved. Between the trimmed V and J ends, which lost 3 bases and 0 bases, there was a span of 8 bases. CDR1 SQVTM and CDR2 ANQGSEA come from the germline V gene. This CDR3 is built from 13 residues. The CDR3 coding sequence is TGCAGCGTTGAGACCCGAATGAACACTGAAGCTTTCTTT. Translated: CSVETRMNTEAFF.

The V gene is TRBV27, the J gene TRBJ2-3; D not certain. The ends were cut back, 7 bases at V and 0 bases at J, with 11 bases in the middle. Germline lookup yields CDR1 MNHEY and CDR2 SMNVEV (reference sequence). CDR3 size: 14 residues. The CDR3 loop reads CASTPRPSTDTQYF. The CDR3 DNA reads TGTGCCAGCACCCCCCGCCCTAGCACAGATACGCAGTATTTT.

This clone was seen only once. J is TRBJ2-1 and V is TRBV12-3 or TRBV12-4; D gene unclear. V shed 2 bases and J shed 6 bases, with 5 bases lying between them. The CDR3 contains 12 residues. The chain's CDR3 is CASSLSRNEQFF. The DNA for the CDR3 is TGTGCCAGCAGTTTAAGTCGCAATGAGCAGTTCTTC.

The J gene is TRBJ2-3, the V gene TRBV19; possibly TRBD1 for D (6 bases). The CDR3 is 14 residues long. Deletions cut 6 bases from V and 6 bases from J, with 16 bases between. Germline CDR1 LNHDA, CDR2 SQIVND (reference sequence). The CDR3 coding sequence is TGTGCCAGTAGCCCAGGGGCTAGCTGGGATACGCAGTATTTT. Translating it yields CASSPGASWDTQYF.

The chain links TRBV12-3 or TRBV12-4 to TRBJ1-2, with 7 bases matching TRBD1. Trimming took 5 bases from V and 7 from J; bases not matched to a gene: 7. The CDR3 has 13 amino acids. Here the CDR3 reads CASSPTTGFGYTF. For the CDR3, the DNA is TGTGCCAGCAGTCCCACGACAGGGTTTGGCTACACCTTC.

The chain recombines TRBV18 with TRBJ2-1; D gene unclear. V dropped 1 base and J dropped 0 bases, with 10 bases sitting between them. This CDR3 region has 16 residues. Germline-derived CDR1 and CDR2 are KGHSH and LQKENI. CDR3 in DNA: TGTGCCAGCTCACCACGACGCCCGAGCTCCTACAATGAGCAGTTCTTC. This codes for CASSPRRPSSYNEQFF.

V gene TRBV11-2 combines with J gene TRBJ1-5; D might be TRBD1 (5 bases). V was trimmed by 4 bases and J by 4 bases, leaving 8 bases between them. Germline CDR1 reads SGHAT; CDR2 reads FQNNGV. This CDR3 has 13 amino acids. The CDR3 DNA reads TGTGCCAGCAGCTCCGACAGAAATCAGCCCCAGCATTTT. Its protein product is CASSSDRNQPQHF.

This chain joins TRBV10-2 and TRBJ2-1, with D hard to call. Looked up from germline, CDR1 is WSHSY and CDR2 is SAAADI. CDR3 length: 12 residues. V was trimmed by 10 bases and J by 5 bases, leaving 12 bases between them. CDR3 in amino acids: CATSGSNNEQFF. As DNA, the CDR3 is TGCGCCACCTCGGGCAGCAACAATGAGCAGTTCTTC.

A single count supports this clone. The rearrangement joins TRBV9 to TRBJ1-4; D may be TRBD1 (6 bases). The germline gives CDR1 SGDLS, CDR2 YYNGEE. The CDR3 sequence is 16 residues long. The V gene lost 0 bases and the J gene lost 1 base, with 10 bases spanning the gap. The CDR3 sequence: CASSVGGGLTNEKLFF. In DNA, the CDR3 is TGTGCCAGCAGCGTAGGAGGGGGTCTAACTAATGAAAAACTGTTTTTT. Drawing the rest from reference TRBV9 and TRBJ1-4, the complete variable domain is DSGVTQTPKHLITATGQRVTLRCSPRSGDLSVYWYQQSLDQGLQFLIQYYNGEERAKGNILERFSAQQFPDLHSELNLSSLELGDSALYFCASSVGGGLTNEKLFFGSGTQLSVL.

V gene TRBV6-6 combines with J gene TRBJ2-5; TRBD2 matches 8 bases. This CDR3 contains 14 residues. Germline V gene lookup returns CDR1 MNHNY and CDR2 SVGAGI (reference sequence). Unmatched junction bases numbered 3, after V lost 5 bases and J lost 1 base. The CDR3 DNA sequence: TGTGCCAGCAGTAAAGGGACTAGCCAAGAGACCCAGTACTTC. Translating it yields CASSKGTSQETQYF.

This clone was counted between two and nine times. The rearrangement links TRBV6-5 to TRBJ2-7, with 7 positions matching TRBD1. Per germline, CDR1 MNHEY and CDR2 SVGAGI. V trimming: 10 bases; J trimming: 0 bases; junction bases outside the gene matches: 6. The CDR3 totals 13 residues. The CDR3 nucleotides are TGTGCCACCCAGACAGGGATCTCCTACGAGCAGTACTTC. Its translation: CATQTGISYEQYF.

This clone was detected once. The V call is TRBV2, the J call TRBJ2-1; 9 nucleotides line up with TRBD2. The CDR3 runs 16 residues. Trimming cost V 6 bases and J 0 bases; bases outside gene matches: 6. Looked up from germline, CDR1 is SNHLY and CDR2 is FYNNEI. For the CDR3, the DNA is TGTGCCAGCAGAGCCCATAGCGGGAGCTCCTACAATGAGCAGTTCTTC. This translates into CASRAHSGSSYNEQFF.

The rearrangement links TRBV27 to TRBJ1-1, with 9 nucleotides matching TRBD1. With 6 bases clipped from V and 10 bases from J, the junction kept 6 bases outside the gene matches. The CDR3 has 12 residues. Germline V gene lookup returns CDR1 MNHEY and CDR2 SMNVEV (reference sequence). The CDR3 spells CASSEQGAVAFF. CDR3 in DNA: TGTGCCAGCAGCGAACAGGGGGCCGTAGCTTTCTTT.